Included here is one T cell receptor (beta chain) sequence, with context. Its antigen is unidentified. The study made its TCR cDNA through 5'RACE template switching. That step introduced a universal primer site along with UMIs. TCRdb reprocessed the 5' RACE reads with MiXCR, giving one entry per CDR3 protein. Among approximately 550,000 distinct CDR3 sequences, roughly 21% were seen once, and the ten largest hold approximately 14%. This specimen comes from a study of T cells after yellow fever vaccination. Study background: SMART-Seq v4 Ultra Low Input served to prepare low-cell-number fractions.

The V gene's germline CDR1 is SGHRS and CDR2 YFSETQ. This CDR3 has 15 residues. V was pared by 4 bases and J by 5 bases, with 11 bases of the junction left unmatched. General observations from the study: Reappearance after the booster was seen for most primary-vaccination clones, at 95% to 97% CD4 and 88% CD8. Weaker in magnitude, the secondary response showed a faster peak on day 5 versus 15.

The genes are TRBV5-1 and TRBJ2-5; TRBD1 aligns across 7 bases. This receptor was identified in a man aged 30-40 years who received the YFV17D yellow fever vaccine. The source material was PBMCs, sampled 15 days after the yellow fever booster vaccination. The CDR3: CASSPETGPGETQYF. The CDR3 DNA follows: TGCGCCAGCAGCCCAGAGACAGGGCCGGGGGAGACCCAGTACTTC.